Sequencing of this T cell receptor (beta chain) was carried out in a study of radiotherapy plus CTLA-4 blockade in lung cancer. CTLA-4 blockade with ipilimumab, together with focal radiation, was given to patients with chemo-refractory metastatic non-small-cell lung cancer. Produced via immunoSEQ multiplex PCR; TCRdb's table is partial and in-frame only. Here the sample spans under 55,000 clones, approximately 85% being singletons. This clone has a handful of counts. V lost 0 bases and J 4 bases, leaving 11 bases between the germline ends. The CDR3 has 15 amino acids. Germline V gene lookup returns CDR1 LGHNA and CDR2 YSLEER.

This sequence was found in a human donor with non-small cell lung cancer who had stable disease on radiotherapy plus ipilimumab. The sequenced sample was peripheral blood, obtained from a patient treated with radiotherapy plus ipilimumab. The chain links TRBV4-3 to TRBJ2-3, with D perhaps TRBD1 (6 bases). The CDR3 region is CASSQDRGGADTQYF. The CDR3 DNA is TGCGCCAGCAGCCAAGACAGGGGTGGTGCAGATACGCAGTATTTT.